Each of the 18 T cell receptor beta chains below was sequenced from the same sample in a study of T-cell memory formation after mild COVID-19. TCRdb fed the 5' RACE reads into MiXCR, producing one record per CDR3 protein. Counted here are tens of thousands of distinct CDR3 sequences, over 10% occurring once; the ten biggest clones make up approximately 28%. Source material: PBMCs or a T cell subset sorted from them (not recorded which). The source is a man aged 18 to 30 who had mild COVID-19 (a few samples of this study predate the infection). Cell type and time point are not known.

At least ten counts were recorded for this clonotype. The genes are TRBV24-1 and TRBJ2-1, with 7 nucleotides matching TRBD1. V dropped 6 bases and J dropped 3; count of bases not matched to a gene: 4. The length of the CDR3 is 14 residues. Per germline, CDR1 KGHDR and CDR2 SFDVKD. The CDR3 DNA is TGTGCCACCAGTCCAGGGGGTTTCTACAATGAGCAGTTCTTC. Protein: CATSPGGFYNEQFF.

In this sample, this clonotype turned up many times. This chain uses TRBV7-3 with TRBJ2-7, with D maybe TRBD1 (6 bases). The CDR3 runs 15 residues. Deletions cut 2 bases from V and 2 bases from J, with 13 bases between. Looked up from germline, CDR1 is SGHTA and CDR2 is FQGTGA. In nucleotides, the CDR3 is TGTGCCAGCAGCTTATCAGGGGCCCTTCCCTACGAGCAGTACTTC. Residues: CASSLSGALPYEQYF.

This clonotype was counted a few times. The chain recombines TRBV28 with TRBJ2-7; TRBD1 matches 8 bases. CDR1 is MDHEN, CDR2 SYDVKM, per germline. This CDR3 has 15 amino acids. J was trimmed by 3 bases and V by 2 bases; bases with no gene match: 6. CDR3 nucleotide sequence: TGTGCCAGCAGTTTAGCCGGGACAGGACTCTACGAGCAGTACGTC. Translating it yields CASSLAGTGLYEQYV.

There are many counts of this clonotype. CDR3 sequence (DNA): TGTGCCAGCAGCGTCTCAGGGAACTATGGCTACACCTTC. It encodes CASSVSGNYGYTF. This chain uses TRBV6-5 with TRBJ1-2, with TRBD1 as a possible D gene (5 bases). Germline V gives CDR1 MNHEY, CDR2 SVGAGI. Trimming took off 6 bases at V and 2 bases at J, with 10 bases between the two ends. The CDR3 runs 13 residues.

The chain links TRBV5-4 to TRBJ2-1; TRBD2 matches at 8 bases. The CDR3 length is 17 residues. CDR1 is SGHNT and CDR2 is YYREEE in the germline V gene (reference sequence). V lost 1 base and J lost 9; bases outside the gene matches: 15. CDR3 nucleotide sequence: TGTGCCAGCAGCTTGACGGGCCGGGGGGGCCAAGGTGCTGAGCAGTTCTTC. This gives the protein CASSLTGRGGQGAEQFF.

This chain joins TRBV4-1 and TRBJ2-5; 7 bases are a match to TRBD1. Germline lookup yields CDR1 MGHRA and CDR2 YSYEKL. The V gene end was trimmed by 4 bases and the J gene end by 2 bases; junction bases not matched to a gene: 13. This CDR3 is 17 amino acids long. CDR3 protein: CASSLGADRALQETQYF. The CDR3 DNA is TGCGCCAGCAGCCTCGGGGCAGACAGGGCACTACAAGAGACCCAGTACTTC.

This clonotype was observed at least ten times. The chain has TRBV7-8 and TRBJ1-4; unclear D gene. CDR1 and CDR2 (germline): SGHVS, FQNEAQ. V lost 1 base and J 4 bases, leaving 1 base between the germline ends. The CDR3 consists of 12 residues. The CDR3 spells CASSLDNEKLFF. In nucleotides, the CDR3 is TGTGCCAGCAGCTTAGATAATGAAAAACTGTTTTTT.

This clonotype was recorded many times. The genes are TRBV29-1 and TRBJ2-7; no clear D gene. Trimming cost V 6 bases and J 1 base, with 13 bases left between them. The CDR3 is made up of 13 amino acids. The germline V gene has CDR1 SQVTM and CDR2 ANQGSEA. In nucleotides, the CDR3 is TGCAGCGTAGTTAAAAGTGATTCCTACGAGCAGTACTTC. Its translation: CSVVKSDSYEQYF.

This clonotype was detected many times. This sequence joins TRBV29-1 and TRBJ1-5, with TRBD1 matching over 12 bases. Germline CDR1 reads SQVTM; CDR2 reads ANQGSEA. The J segment lost 5 bases and the V segment lost 6 bases, leaving 2 bases of the junction unmatched. CDR3 length: 13 residues. The CDR3 loop reads CSVGTGGHQPQHF. CDR3 nucleotides: TGCAGCGTCGGGACAGGGGGCCATCAGCCCCAGCATTTT.

This clonotype was seen many times. The chain recombines TRBV20-1 with TRBJ1-2, with 7 bases lining up with TRBD1. The junction had 1 base not matched to a gene; V was cut back by 2 bases and J by 1 base. CDR3 length: 13 residues. The V gene's germline CDR1 is DFQATT and CDR2 SNEGSKA (reference sequence). CDR3 sequence reads: CSARRDSNYGYTF. CDR3 in DNA: TGCAGTGCTAGAAGGGACAGTAACTATGGCTACACCTTC.

This clonotype occurred many times. Compared with germline, one end of the junction differs, possibly owing to a read error. The chain joins TRBV7-7 to TRBJ2-5, with unresolved D. From germline, CDR1 is SSHAT and CDR2 FNYEAQ (reference sequence). The CDR3 consists of 14 residues. The CDR3, as DNA: TGTGCTAGCAGCTTATCTGGGTTTCGGGAGACCCAGTACTTC. Translation gives CASSLSGFRETQYF. The entire variable domain, with the rest obtained from reference TRBV7-7 and TRBJ2-5, is as follows: GAGVSQSPRYKVTKRGQDVTLRCDPISSHATLYWYQQALGQGPEFLTYFNYEAQPDKSGLPSDRFSAERPEGSISTLTIQRTEQRDSAMYRCASSLSGFRETQYFGPGTRLLVL.

The rearrangement links TRBV10-1 to TRBJ2-3; D tentatively reads TRBD1 or TRBD2 (5 bases each). CDR1 WNHNN and CDR2 SYGVQD come from the germline V gene (reference sequence). Deletions cut 8 bases from V and 7 bases from J, with 22 bases between. The CDR3 is made up of 15 amino acids. The CDR3 here is CASGRGDLLPYTQYF. The CDR3 region has the DNA TGCGCCAGCGGACGAGGGGACCTGTTGCCTTATACGCAGTATTTT.

Ten or more counts support this clonotype. The chain employs TRBV5-1 and TRBJ2-2; D may be TRBD1 (5 bases). The germline V gene encodes CDR1 SGHRS and CDR2 YFSETQ. V lost 1 base to trimming and J lost 1 base, with 8 bases between them. The CDR3 spans 15 residues. As DNA, the CDR3 is TGCGCCAGCAGCTTGTATGGACAGAACACCGGGGAGCTGTTTTTT. It codes for CASSLYGQNTGELFF.

This clonotype was counted ten times or more. The V gene is TRBV18, the J gene TRBJ2-7; 8 nucleotides line up with TRBD1. The CDR3 loop spans 14 amino acids. J lost 2 bases, V lost 1 base, and 1 base had no gene match. Germline CDR1 and CDR2: KGHSH and LQKENI. The CDR3 loop is CASSPRQGTYEQYV. Here the CDR3 DNA reads TGTGCCAGCTCACCACGACAGGGGACCTACGAGCAGTACGTC.

In this sample, this clonotype turned up a few times. The DNA of the CDR3 is TGCAGCGTTGAAGGGACAGGGCCTGAAGCTTTCTTT. Its translation: CSVEGTGPEAFF. The chain carries TRBV29-1 and TRBJ1-1; 8 bases are shared with TRBD1. The V gene end was trimmed by 1 base and the J gene end by 6 bases; junction bases not matched to a gene: 1. CDR1 is SQVTM and CDR2 is ANQGSEA in the germline V gene. The CDR3 is 12 residues long.

This clonotype showed up many times. V gene TRBV11-2 combines with J gene TRBJ2-5; weak D call: TRBD2 (5 bases). V was cut by 1 base and J by 0 bases, with 9 bases left in between. The length of the CDR3 is 15 residues. Looked up from germline, CDR1 is SGHAT and CDR2 is FQNNGV. As DNA, the CDR3 is TGTGCCAGCAGCTTAGGGGTCGGGGACCAAGAGACCCAGTACTTC. This encodes CASSLGVGDQETQYF. The complete variable domain, with remaining parts taken from reference TRBV11-2 and TRBJ2-5, reads EAGVAQSPRYKIIEKRQSVAFWCNPISGHATLYWYQQILGQGPKLLIQFQNNGVVDDSQLPKDRFSAERLKGVDSTLKIQPAKLEDSAVYLCASSLGVGDQETQYFGPGTRLLVL.

This clonotype was observed many times. J is TRBJ1-2 and V is TRBV7-2; no definite D call. The CDR3 contains 12 residues. Germline CDR1 reads SGHTA; CDR2 reads FQGNSA. With 3 bases removed from V and 3 bases from J, the gap between germline ends came to 5 bases. The CDR3 nucleotides read TGTGCCAGCAGCTTTAATGACTATGGCTACACCTTC. Translated: CASSFNDYGYTF.

This clonotype turned up a few times. CDR3: CASSLTGWGTQQYV. CDR3 nucleotides: TGTGCCAGCAGCTTAACAGGTTGGGGGACCCAGCAGTACGTC. V and J are TRBV7-2 and TRBJ2-7; D may correspond to TRBD1 or TRBD2 (5 bases each). The CDR3 totals 14 residues. The V end lost 2 bases, the J end lost 8 bases, and 16 bases lay between the germline ends. Germline values: CDR1 SGHTA, CDR2 FQGNSA.